One sample yielded the 24 T cell receptor beta chains listed below, sequenced in a study of shared clonotypes between healthy human individuals (TCRdb year 2020). Library preparation was by the immunoSEQ multiplex PCR assay. Entries here come from immuneACCESS through TCRdb and include only in-frame sequences with V and J called. Some clones fail to appear in such tables; in the studies checked, an unresolved V gene covers under half of the shortfall, and the cause of the remainder is unknown. This sample is represented by around 1,100,000 clones; 60% to 85% of them were singletons. Approximately 0.9% of the sample is held by the ten biggest clonotypes. Sequenced material: memory CD4+ T cells from PBMCs. The label giving this sample's cell subset or site can be read as: CD45RA-negative fraction. These receptors originate from a young man in good health. Some clones in this sample may be carry-over from other donors' samples.

This clone was counted once. The same CDR3 can be traced to other DNA sequences in this sample. The chain joins TRBV5-1 to TRBJ2-1; D uncertain. The CDR3 loop spans 14 amino acids. Trimming shortened V by 1 base and J by 3 bases, and 8 bases separated the two germline ends. Germline V gene sequence: CDR1 SGHRS, CDR2 YFSETQ. The CDR3, as DNA: TGCGCCAGCAGCTTGACGGCCAGCTACAATGAGCAGTTCTTC. It specifies CASSLTASYNEQFF.

The rearrangement joins TRBV27 to TRBJ2-7, with D tentatively TRBD1 or TRBD2 (6 bases each). The V gene lost 2 bases and the J gene lost 5 bases, with 22 bases spanning the gap. Germline-derived CDR1 and CDR2 are MNHEY and SMNVEV (reference sequence). CDR3 length equals 17 residues. As DNA, the CDR3 is TGTGCCAGCAGTTTAATTCGCGGGGCAGGGGATCACCACGAGCAGTACTTC. Protein sequence: CASSLIRGAGDHHEQYF.

The J gene is TRBJ2-3, the V gene TRBV18; no reliable D call. The CDR3 contains 14 residues. Trimming removed 4 bases from V and 6 bases from J, with 14 bases in between. The germline gives CDR1 KGHSH, CDR2 LQKENI. As DNA, the CDR3 is TGTGCCAGCTCACGGTCCGTCCCCCCTGATACGCAGTATTTT. It codes for CASSRSVPPDTQYF.

In this sample, this clone turned up once. The same CDR3 arises from other DNA sequences in this sample as well. The CDR3 loop is CASSPSTGGNEKLFF. The CDR3 nucleotides read TGTGCCAGCTCACCATCGACAGGGGGCAATGAAAAACTGTTTTTT. J is TRBJ1-4 and V is TRBV18, with 10 bases that match TRBD1. The V gene's germline CDR1 is KGHSH and CDR2 LQKENI. Germline trimming cut 2 bases from V and 5 bases from J; bases unmatched to any gene: 2. The CDR3 extends over 15 amino acids.

The rearrangement uses TRBV19 and TRBJ2-1; the match to TRBD2 covers 8 bases. Trimming cost V 3 bases and J 0 bases; bases outside gene matches: 4. This CDR3 spans 16 amino acids. The V gene's germline CDR1 is LNHDA and CDR2 SQIVND (reference sequence). The CDR3 DNA sequence: TGTGCCAGTAGTATGACTAGCGCGAGCTCCTACAATGAGCAGTTCTTC. Translating gives CASSMTSASSYNEQFF.

The sample holds a few counts of this clone. This chain joins TRBV28 and TRBJ1-5; TRBD1 matches 7 bases. CDR3 length: 17 amino acids. Germline assignment: CDR1 MDHEN and CDR2 SYDVKM. V lost 7 bases and J lost 1; bases outside the gene matches: 13. The CDR3 region is CASTQRGRLVSNQPQHF. The DNA for the CDR3 is TGTGCCAGCACCCAAAGGGGGCGCCTTGTAAGCAATCAGCCCCAGCATTTT. Full variable domain (missing parts from reference TRBV28 and TRBJ1-5): DVKVTQSSRYLVKRTGEKVFLECVQDMDHENMFWYRQDPGLGLRLIYFSYDVKMKEKGDIPEGYSVSREKKERFSLILESASTNQTSMYLCASTQRGRLVSNQPQHFGDGTRLSIL.

Remarks on this clone: Other DNA variants within this sample encode the same CDR3. The CDR3 DNA follows: TGTGCCAGCAGTTTAGGAGGGACTGGAAACACCATATATTTT. Translating gives CASSLGGTGNTIYF. The V call is TRBV28, the J call TRBJ1-3; D is unresolved. The CDR3 has 14 amino acids. Germline V CDR1 and CDR2: MDHEN, SYDVKM. V lost 2 bases, J lost 2 bases, and 7 bases lay in between. The full variable domain, its missing parts supplied by reference TRBV28 and TRBJ1-3, is DVKVTQSSRYLVKRTGEKVFLECVQDMDHENMFWYRQDPGLGLRLIYFSYDVKMKEKGDIPEGYSVSREKKERFSLILESASTNQTSMYLCASSLGGTGNTIYFGEGSWLTVV.

This clone was counted a few times. The chain carries TRBV10-1 and TRBJ2-3; TRBD2 matches 8 bases. From germline, CDR1 is WNHNN and CDR2 SYGVQD (reference sequence). This CDR3 comprises 14 residues. V shed 3 bases, J shed 9 bases, and the junction held 8 bases outside the gene matches. CDR3 nucleotide sequence: TGCGCCAGCAGTGATAGCGGGGCGATCTCGACGCAGTATTTT. Amino acids: CASSDSGAISTQYF.

The genes are TRBV7-3 and TRBJ2-5; D possibly uses TRBD1 or TRBD2 (5 bases each). This CDR3 region has 16 residues. V lost 5 bases to trimming and J lost 5 bases, with 21 bases between them. CDR1 is SGHTA, CDR2 FQGTGA, per germline. The chain's CDR3 is CASSRGAHREGETQYF. CDR3 DNA sequence: TGTGCCAGCAGCCGAGGGGCCCACCGTGAGGGGGAGACCCAGTACTTC.

The CDR3 reads CASSLGSEPTYEQYF. In DNA form, the CDR3 reads TGCGCCAGCAGCTTGGGCAGCGAACCTACCTACGAGCAGTACTTC. The J gene is TRBJ2-7, the V gene TRBV5-1; no clear D gene. The CDR3 loop spans 15 amino acids. Germline lookup yields CDR1 SGHRS and CDR2 YFSETQ. The V and J ends lost 0 bases and 2 bases respectively, with 12 bases between them.

This clone has just a few counts. V usage is TRBV7-9 and J usage is TRBJ1-2; 8 positions agree with TRBD1. Germline V gene lookup returns CDR1 SEHNR and CDR2 FQNEAQ (reference sequence). The CDR3 length is 14 residues. Trimming took 5 bases from V and 1 from J; bases not matched to a gene: 3. CDR3 amino acids: CASSPTGGNYGYTF. The CDR3 DNA follows: TGTGCCAGCAGCCCCACAGGGGGTAACTATGGCTACACCTTC.

The J gene is TRBJ1-3, the V gene TRBV9, with D possibly TRBD1 on 5 matching bases. Trimming took off 5 bases at V and 0 bases at J, with 12 bases between the two ends. Germline-derived CDR1 and CDR2 are SGDLS and YYNGEE. The CDR3 spans 15 residues. CDR3 bases: TGTGCCAGCAGTCGGGGGGTTTCCTCTGGAAACACCATATATTTT. Its translation is CASSRGVSSGNTIYF.

The CDR3 region has the DNA TGTGCCAGCAGCTTAGAGTTGCGAGTTGAGCAGTTCTTC. Its protein product is CASSLELRVEQFF. V gene TRBV7-2 combines with J gene TRBJ2-1; the D is unclear. Germline assignment: CDR1 SGHTA and CDR2 FQGNSA. CDR3 length: 13 amino acids. Trimming took off 1 base at V and 9 bases at J, with 10 bases between the two ends.

Notes on this clone: Different DNA sequences within this sample yield the same CDR3. The chain has TRBV27 and TRBJ1-1; D remains unclear. The germline V gene has CDR1 MNHEY and CDR2 SMNVEV (reference sequence). V dropped 2 bases and J dropped 0 bases, with 7 bases sitting between them. The CDR3 has 14 amino acids. CDR3 DNA: TGTGCCAGCAGTTTAACGGGAGTGAACACTGAAGCTTTCTTT. This codes for CASSLTGVNTEAFF.

This clone has just one count. The chain recombines TRBV28 with TRBJ2-5, with 10 bases identical to TRBD1. Germline V lookup: CDR1 MDHEN, CDR2 SYDVKM. V lost 3 bases, J lost 3 bases, and 4 bases stayed unmatched. The CDR3 is 15 residues long. CDR3 sequence: CASSLTGGRKETQYF. CDR3 in DNA: TGTGCCAGCAGTTTGACAGGGGGCAGGAAAGAGACCCAGTACTTC.

The CDR3 DNA reads TGTGCCAGCAGCCCAGCGGACAGGCCGTTGTTCTTC. This sequence encodes CASSPADRPLFF. V and J are TRBV5-4 and TRBJ2-1; 7 bases map to TRBD1. V shed 4 bases, J shed 15 bases, and the junction held 10 bases outside the gene matches. The CDR3 covers 12 residues. Germline CDR1 reads SGHNT; CDR2 reads YYREEE (reference sequence). Using reference TRBV5-4 and TRBJ2-1 for the parts outside the CDR3, the full variable domain is ETGVTQSPTHLIKTRGQQVTLRCSSQSGHNTVSWYQQALGQGPQFIFQYYREEENGRGNFPPRFSGLQFPNYSSELNVNALELDDSALYLCASSPADRPLFFGPGTRLTVL.

This clone has a single count. The gene calls are TRBV4-1 and TRBJ2-2, with D maybe TRBD2 (5 bases). The CDR3 length is 16 residues. Between the trimmed V and J ends, which lost 4 bases and 3 bases, there was a span of 15 bases. CDR1 and CDR2 (germline): MGHRA, YSYEKL. The CDR3 loop reads CASSPRGRRDTGELFF. In nucleotides, the CDR3 is TGCGCCAGCAGCCCCCGTGGGCGGCGGGACACCGGGGAGCTGTTTTTT.

V is TRBV7-2 and J is TRBJ2-2; D call uncertain. CDR1 is SGHTA and CDR2 is FQGNSA in the germline V gene. The CDR3 is 13 amino acids. Trimming removed 0 bases at V and 9 bases at J, with 8 bases between. Here the CDR3 reads CASSLAPDRELFF. DNA for the CDR3: TGTGCCAGCAGCTTAGCGCCCGACAGGGAGCTGTTTTTT.

Only one count was recorded for this clone. A much larger clone differs by one base, so this may be a read error. The V and J genes are TRBV28 and TRBJ1-2; D gene ambiguous. Germline V CDR1 and CDR2: MDHEN, SYDVKM. CDR3 length: 12 residues. V was shortened by 3 bases and J by 9 bases, with 11 bases between the two germline ends. CDR3 in DNA: TGTGCCAGCAGTTTCGCGGAGTATTGCTACACCTTC. Translating gives CASSFAEYCYTF.

This clone was counted once. An end of the junction differs from the germline gene, which may be a read error. V gene TRBV28 combines with J gene TRBJ2-7; D not resolved. CDR3 length: 13 residues. In germline, CDR1 is MDHEN, CDR2 SYDVKM. Here the CDR3 DNA reads TGTGCCAGCGGTTTGGGTAGCTCCTACGAGCAGTACTTC. This sequence encodes CASGLGSSYEQYF. The entire variable domain, with the rest obtained from reference TRBV28 and TRBJ2-7, is as follows: DVKVTQSSRYLVKRTGEKVFLECVQDMDHENMFWYRQDPGLGLRLIYFSYDVKMKEKGDIPEGYSVSREKKERFSLILESASTNQTSMYLCASGLGSSYEQYFGPGTRLTVT.

The chain uses TRBV29-1 and TRBJ2-5, with 13 nucleotides matching TRBD2. The junction had 6 bases not matched to a gene; V was cut back by 6 bases and J by 5 bases. This CDR3 is 14 amino acids long. Germline V CDR1 and CDR2: SQVTM, ANQGSEA. CDR3 coding DNA: TGCAGCGTCGCGCTGACTAGCGGGAGGGAGACCCAGTACTTC. Translated, it gives CSVALTSGRETQYF. Full variable domain (missing parts from reference TRBV29-1 and TRBJ2-5): SAVISQKPSRDICQRGTSLTIQCQVDSQVTMMFWYRQQPGQSLTLIATANQGSEATYESGFVIDKFPISRPNLTFSTLTVSNMSPEDSSIYLCSVALTSGRETQYFGPGTRLLVL.

A single count supports this clone. V and J are TRBV28 and TRBJ1-2; 9 nucleotides line up with TRBD1. CDR3 length: 14 residues. Trimming cost V 6 bases and J 6 bases; bases outside gene matches: 8. Germline CDR1 is MDHEN and CDR2 is SYDVKM. The CDR3: CASRTPGQGNGYTF. DNA for the CDR3: TGTGCCAGCAGGACGCCGGGACAGGGAAATGGCTACACCTTC.

This clone was detected only a few times. V and J are TRBV5-8 and TRBJ2-1, with 9 bases matching TRBD2. Trimming cost V 5 bases and J 9 bases; bases outside gene matches: 12. CDR3 length equals 15 residues. Germline CDR1 is SGHTS and CDR2 is YDEGEE. The CDR3 region is CASSSGTSPRGEQFF. The CDR3 DNA reads TGTGCCAGCAGTTCCGGGACTAGCCCCCGAGGTGAGCAGTTCTTC.

This chain joins TRBV6-5 and TRBJ1-2; possibly TRBD1 for D (5 bases). V gave up 4 bases and J gave up 5 bases, with 20 bases separating them. Germline V lookup: CDR1 MNHEY, CDR2 SVGAGI. The CDR3 contains 16 residues. The CDR3 loop is CASSSAFRGSQYGYTF. The DNA for the CDR3 is TGTGCCAGCAGTTCAGCCTTTAGGGGTTCTCAGTATGGCTACACCTTC.